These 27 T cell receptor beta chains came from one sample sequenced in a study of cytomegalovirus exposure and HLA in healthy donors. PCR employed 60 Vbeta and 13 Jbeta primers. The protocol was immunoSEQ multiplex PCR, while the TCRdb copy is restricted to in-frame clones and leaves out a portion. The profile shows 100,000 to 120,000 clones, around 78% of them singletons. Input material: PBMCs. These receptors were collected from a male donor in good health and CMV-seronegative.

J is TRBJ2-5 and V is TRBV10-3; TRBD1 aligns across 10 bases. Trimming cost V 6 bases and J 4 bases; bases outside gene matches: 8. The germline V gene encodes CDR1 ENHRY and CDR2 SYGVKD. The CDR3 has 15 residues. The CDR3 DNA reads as TGTGCCATCAGAACCGGGACAGGGGATCGAGAGACCCAGTACTTC. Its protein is CAIRTGTGDRETQYF.

CDR3 amino acids: CAIKLPGVEDTEAFF. The DNA of the CDR3 is TGTGCCATCAAGCTCCCAGGGGTGGAGGACACTGAAGCTTTCTTT. V is TRBV10-3 and J is TRBJ1-1, with D perhaps matching TRBD1 (6 bases). V lost 7 bases, J lost 3 bases, and 18 bases lay in between. This CDR3 has 15 amino acids. Germline V gene data show CDR1 as ENHRY and CDR2 as SYGVKD.

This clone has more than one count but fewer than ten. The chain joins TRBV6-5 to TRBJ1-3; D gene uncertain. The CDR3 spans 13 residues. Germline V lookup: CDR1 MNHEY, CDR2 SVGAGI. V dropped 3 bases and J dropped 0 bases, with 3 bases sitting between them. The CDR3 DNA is TGTGCCAGCAGTTATAGCTCTGGAAACACCATATATTTT. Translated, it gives CASSYSSGNTIYF.

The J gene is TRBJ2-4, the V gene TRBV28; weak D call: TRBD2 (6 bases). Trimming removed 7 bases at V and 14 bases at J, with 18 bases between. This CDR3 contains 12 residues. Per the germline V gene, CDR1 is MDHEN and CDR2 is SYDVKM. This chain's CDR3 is CASTTGGKSEYF. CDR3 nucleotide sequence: TGTGCCAGCACCACAGGAGGGAAATCGGAGTACTTC.

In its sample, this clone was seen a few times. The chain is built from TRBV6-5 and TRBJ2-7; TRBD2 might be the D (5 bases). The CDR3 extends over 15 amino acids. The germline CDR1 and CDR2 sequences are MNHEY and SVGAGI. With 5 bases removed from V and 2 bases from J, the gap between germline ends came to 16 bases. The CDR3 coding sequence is TGTGCCAGCAGTCGAACAAGCGGTGTCCCCTACGAGCAGTACTTC. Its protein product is CASSRTSGVPYEQYF.

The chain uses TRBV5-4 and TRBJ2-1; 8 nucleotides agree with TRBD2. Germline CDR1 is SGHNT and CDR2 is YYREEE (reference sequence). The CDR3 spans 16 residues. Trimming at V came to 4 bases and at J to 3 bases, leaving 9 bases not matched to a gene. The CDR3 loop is CASSQFSGTFYNEQFF. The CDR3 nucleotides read TGTGCCAGCAGCCAATTTAGCGGGACCTTCTACAATGAGCAGTTCTTC.

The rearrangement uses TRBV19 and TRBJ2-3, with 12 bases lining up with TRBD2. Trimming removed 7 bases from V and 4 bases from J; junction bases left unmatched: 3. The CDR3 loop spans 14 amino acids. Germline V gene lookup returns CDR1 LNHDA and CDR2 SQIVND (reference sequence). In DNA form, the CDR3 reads TGTGCCAGTATGACTAGCGGGAGCTCAGATACGCAGTATTTT. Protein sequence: CASMTSGSSDTQYF.

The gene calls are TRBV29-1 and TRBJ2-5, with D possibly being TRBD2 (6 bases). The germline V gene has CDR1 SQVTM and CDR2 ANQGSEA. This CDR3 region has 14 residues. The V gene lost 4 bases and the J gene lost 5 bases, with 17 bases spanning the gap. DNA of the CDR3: TGCAGCGTTGGGTGGGGGGTAGAAGGGGAGACCCAGTACTTC. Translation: CSVGWGVEGETQYF.

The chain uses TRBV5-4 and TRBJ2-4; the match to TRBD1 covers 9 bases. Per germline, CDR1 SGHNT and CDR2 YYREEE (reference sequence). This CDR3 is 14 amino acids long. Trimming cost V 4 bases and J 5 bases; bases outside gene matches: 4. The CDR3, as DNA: TGTGCCAGCAGCAGGGGACAGGGTGAAAACATTCAGTACTTC. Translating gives CASSRGQGENIQYF.

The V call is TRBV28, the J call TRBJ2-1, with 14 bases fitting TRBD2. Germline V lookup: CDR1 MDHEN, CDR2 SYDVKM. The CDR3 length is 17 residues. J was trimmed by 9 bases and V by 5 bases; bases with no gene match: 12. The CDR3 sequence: CASSHRLAGGHDGEQFF. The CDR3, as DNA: TGTGCCAGCAGTCACCGACTAGCGGGAGGGCATGATGGTGAGCAGTTCTTC.

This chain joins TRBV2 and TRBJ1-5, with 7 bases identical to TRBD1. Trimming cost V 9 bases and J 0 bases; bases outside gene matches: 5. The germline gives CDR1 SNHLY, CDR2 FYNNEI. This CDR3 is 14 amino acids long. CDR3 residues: CASATGHSNQPQHF. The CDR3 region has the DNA TGTGCCAGTGCGACAGGGCATAGCAATCAGCCCCAGCATTTT. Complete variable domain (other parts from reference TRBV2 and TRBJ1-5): EPEVTQTPSHQVTQMGQEVILRCVPISNHLYFYWYRQILGQKVEFLVSFYNNEISEKSEIFDDQFSVERPDGSNFTLKIRSTKLEDSAMYFCASATGHSNQPQHFGDGTRLSIL.

The CDR3, as DNA: TGTGCCAGCAGCTTAGTAATACGGGGGGCGGGCGAGCAGTACTTC. This encodes CASSLVIRGAGEQYF. This sequence joins TRBV7-9 and TRBJ2-7; D is perhaps TRBD2 (7 bases). Germline V gene lookup returns CDR1 SEHNR and CDR2 FQNEAQ (reference sequence). Trimming took off 1 base at V and 6 bases at J, with 16 bases between the two ends. The CDR3 length is 15 residues.

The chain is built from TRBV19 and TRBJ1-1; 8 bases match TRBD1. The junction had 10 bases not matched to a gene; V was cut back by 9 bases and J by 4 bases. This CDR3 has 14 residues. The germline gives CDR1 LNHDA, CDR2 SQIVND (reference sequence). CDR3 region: CASKRTGTSTEAFF. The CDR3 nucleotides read TGTGCCAGCAAGAGGACAGGGACTTCCACTGAAGCTTTCTTT.

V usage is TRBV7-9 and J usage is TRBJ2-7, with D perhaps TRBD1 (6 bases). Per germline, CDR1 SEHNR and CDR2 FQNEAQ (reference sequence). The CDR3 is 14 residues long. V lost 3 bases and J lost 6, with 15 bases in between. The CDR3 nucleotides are TGTGCCAGCAGCTTCAACAGGGATGTAGGCGAGCAGTACTTC. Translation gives CASSFNRDVGEQYF.

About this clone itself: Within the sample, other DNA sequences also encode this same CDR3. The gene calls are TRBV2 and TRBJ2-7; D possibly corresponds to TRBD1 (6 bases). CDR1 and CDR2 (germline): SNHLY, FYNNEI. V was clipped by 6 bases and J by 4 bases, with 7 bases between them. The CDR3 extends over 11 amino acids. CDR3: CASRRGYEQYF. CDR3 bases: TGTGCCAGCAGGAGGGGGTACGAGCAGTACTTC.

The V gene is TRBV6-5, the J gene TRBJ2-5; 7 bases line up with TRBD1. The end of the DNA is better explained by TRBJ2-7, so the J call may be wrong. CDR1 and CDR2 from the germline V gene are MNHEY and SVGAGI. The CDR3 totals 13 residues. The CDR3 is CASSETGFGEQYF. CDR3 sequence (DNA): TGTGCCAGCAGTGAGACAGGGTTCGGCGAGCAGTACTTC.

This CDR3 reads CASSLDINYGYTF. The CDR3, as DNA: TGTGCCAGCAGCCTCGACATTAACTATGGCTACACCTTC. V usage is TRBV5-4 and J usage is TRBJ1-2; no clear D gene. The V and J ends lost 4 bases and 1 base respectively, with 8 bases between them. Germline CDR1 SGHNT, CDR2 YYREEE (reference sequence). This CDR3 region has 13 residues.

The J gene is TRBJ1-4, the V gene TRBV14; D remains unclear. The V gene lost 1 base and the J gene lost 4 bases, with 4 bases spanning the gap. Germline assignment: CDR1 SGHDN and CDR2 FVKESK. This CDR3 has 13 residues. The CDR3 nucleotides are TGTGCCAGCAGCCAAGTTATTAATGAAAAACTGTTTTTT. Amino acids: CASSQVINEKLFF.

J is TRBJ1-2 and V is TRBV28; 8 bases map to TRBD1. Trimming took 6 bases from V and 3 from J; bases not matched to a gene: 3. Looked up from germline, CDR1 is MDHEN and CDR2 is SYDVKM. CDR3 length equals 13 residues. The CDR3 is CASSMTGDYGYTF. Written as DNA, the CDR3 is TGTGCCAGCAGCATGACAGGGGACTATGGCTACACCTTC.

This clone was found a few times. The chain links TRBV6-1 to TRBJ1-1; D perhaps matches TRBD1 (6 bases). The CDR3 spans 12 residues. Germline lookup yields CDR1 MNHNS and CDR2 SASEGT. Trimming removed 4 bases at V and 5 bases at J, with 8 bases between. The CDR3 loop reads CASSVGGTEAFF. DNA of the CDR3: TGTGCCAGCAGTGTAGGGGGAACTGAAGCTTTCTTT.

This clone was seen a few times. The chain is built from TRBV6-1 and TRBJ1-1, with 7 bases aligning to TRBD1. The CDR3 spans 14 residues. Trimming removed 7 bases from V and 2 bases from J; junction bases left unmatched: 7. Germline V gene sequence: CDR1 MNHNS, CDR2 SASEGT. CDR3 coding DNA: TGTGCCAGCAATTGGGGGACAGCCAACACTGAAGCTTTCTTT. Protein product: CASNWGTANTEAFF.

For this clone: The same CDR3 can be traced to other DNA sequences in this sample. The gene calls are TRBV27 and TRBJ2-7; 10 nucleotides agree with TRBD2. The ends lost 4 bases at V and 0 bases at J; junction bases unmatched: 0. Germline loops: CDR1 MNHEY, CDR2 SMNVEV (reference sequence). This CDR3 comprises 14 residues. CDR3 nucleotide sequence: TGTGCCAGCAGTTGGACTAGCGGCTCCTACGAGCAGTACTTC. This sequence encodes CASSWTSGSYEQYF.

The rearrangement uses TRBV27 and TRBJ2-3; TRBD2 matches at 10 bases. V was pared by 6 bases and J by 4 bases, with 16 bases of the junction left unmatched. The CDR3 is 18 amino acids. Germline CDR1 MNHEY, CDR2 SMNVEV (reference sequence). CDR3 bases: TGTGCCAGCAGAATCACAGGGTCTAGCGGGAGAGGGGCAGATACGCAGTATTTT. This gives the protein CASRITGSSGRGADTQYF.

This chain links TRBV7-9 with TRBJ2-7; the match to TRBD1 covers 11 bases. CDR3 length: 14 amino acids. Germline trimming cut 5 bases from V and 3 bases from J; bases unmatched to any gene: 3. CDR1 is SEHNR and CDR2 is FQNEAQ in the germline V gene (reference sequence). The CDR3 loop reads CASSVGQGDYEQYF. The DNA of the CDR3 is TGTGCCAGCAGCGTGGGACAGGGGGACTACGAGCAGTACTTC.

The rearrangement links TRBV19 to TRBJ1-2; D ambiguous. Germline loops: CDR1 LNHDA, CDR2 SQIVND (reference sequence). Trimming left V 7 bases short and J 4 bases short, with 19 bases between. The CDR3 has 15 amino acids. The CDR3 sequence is CASIPGEGAFYGYTF. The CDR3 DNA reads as TGTGCCAGTATTCCAGGAGAGGGAGCCTTCTATGGCTACACCTTC.

CDR3: CSVDLVAGGYNEQFF. The CDR3, as DNA: TGCAGCGTTGACTTAGTAGCGGGAGGCTACAATGAGCAGTTCTTC. The V gene is TRBV29-1, the J gene TRBJ2-1; TRBD2 matches at 10 bases. Looked up from germline, CDR1 is SQVTM and CDR2 is ANQGSEA. This CDR3 comprises 15 residues. The ends lost 3 bases at V and 3 bases at J; junction bases unmatched: 5.

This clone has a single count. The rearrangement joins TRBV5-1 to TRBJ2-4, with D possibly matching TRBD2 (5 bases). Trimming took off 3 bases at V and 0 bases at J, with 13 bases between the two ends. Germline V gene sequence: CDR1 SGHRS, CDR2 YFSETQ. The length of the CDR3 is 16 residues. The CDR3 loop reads CASSYGDIKAKNIQYF. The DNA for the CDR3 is TGCGCCAGCAGCTACGGGGATATCAAAGCCAAAAACATTCAGTACTTC.